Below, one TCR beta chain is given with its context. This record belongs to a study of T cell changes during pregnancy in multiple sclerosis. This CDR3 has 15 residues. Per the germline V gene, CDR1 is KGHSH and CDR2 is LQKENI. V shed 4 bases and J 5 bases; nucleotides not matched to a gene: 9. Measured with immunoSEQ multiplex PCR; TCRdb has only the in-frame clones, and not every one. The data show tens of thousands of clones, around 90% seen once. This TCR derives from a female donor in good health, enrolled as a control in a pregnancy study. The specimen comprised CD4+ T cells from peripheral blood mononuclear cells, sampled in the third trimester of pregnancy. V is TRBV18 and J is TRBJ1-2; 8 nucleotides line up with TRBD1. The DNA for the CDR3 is TGTGCCAGCTCACTATCGCCAGGGGGCGATTATGGCTACACCTTC. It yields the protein CASSLSPGGDYGYTF.